Sequencing of this TCR beta chain was carried out in a study of beta chain features in type 1 diabetes. Comments on this clone: The antigen is unknown.

Isolated RNA was reverse transcribed in full, so expressed TCRB transcripts were sequenced. Measured with immunoSEQ multiplex PCR; TCRdb has only the in-frame clones, and not every one. The sample holds 110,000 to 150,000 clones, 9% to 9.5% seen once. The CDR3 contains 17 residues. Germline CDR1 is SGHTA and CDR2 is FQGNSA. Trimming took 5 bases from V and 4 from J, leaving 21 bases between them. General study findings and limits: Healthy donors had naive, central memory and Treg TCRB repertoires that appeared less similar than those seen among patients. Equally in patients and controls, PCR might preferentially amplify shorter templates.

This sequence originates from a man aged 18 to 29 in good health. Sequenced: central memory CD4+ T cells from blood. V and J are TRBV7-2 and TRBJ2-1; D is possibly TRBD1 (7 bases). The DNA for the CDR3 is TGTGCCAGCAGCGGAGGAGGCGGGACAGCAACTTACAATGAGCAGTTCTTC. It yields the protein CASSGGGGTATYNEQFF. The complete variable domain, with remaining parts taken from reference TRBV7-2 and TRBJ2-1, reads GAGVSQSPSNKVTEKGKDVELRCDPISGHTALYWYRQSLGQGLEFLIYFQGNSAPDKSGLPSDRFSAERTGGSVSTLTIQRTQQEDSAVYLCASSGGGGTATYNEQFFGPGTRLTVL.